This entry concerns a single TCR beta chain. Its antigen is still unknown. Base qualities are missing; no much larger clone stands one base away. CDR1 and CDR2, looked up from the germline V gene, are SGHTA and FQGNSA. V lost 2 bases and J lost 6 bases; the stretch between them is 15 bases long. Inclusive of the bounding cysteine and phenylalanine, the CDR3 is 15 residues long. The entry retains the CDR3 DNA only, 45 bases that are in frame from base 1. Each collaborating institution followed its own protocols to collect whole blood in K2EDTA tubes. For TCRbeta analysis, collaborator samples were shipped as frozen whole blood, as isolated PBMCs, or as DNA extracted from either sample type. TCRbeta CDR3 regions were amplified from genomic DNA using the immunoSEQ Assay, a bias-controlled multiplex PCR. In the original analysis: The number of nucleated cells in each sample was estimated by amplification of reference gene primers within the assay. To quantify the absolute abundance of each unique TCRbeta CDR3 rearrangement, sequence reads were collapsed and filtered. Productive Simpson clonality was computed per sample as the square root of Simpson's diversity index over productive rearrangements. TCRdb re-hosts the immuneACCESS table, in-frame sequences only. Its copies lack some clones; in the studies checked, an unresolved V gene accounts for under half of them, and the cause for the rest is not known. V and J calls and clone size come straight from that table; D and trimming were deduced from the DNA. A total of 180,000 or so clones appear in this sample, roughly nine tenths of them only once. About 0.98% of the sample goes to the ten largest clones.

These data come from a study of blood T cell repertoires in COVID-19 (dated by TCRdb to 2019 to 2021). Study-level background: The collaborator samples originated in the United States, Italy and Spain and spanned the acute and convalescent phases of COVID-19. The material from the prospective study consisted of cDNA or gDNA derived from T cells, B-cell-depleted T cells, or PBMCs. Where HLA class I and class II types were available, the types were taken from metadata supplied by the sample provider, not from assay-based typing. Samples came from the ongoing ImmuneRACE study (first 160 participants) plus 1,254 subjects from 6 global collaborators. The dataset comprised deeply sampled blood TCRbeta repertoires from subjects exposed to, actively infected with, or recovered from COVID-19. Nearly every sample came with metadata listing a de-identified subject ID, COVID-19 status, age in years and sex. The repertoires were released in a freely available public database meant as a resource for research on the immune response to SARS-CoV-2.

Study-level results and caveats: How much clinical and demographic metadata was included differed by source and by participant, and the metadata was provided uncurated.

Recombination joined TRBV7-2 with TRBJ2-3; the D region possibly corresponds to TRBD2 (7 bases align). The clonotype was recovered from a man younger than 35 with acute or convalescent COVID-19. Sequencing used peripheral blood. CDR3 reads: CASSLMGGLGDTQYF. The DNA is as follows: TGTGCCAGCAGCTTAATGGGGGGGCTGGGGGATACGCAGTATTTT.